The 23 T cell receptor beta chains below come from one sample, sequenced in a study of blood T cell repertoires in COVID-19. Measured with immunoSEQ multiplex PCR; TCRdb has only the in-frame clones, and not every one. The sample lists over 60,000 clones; roughly 87% were seen once. Sequencing was carried out using peripheral blood. These receptors were collected from a man older than 75 with acute or convalescent COVID-19.

The chain recombines TRBV11-2 with TRBJ2-1; 7 bases are a match to TRBD2. The junction had 14 bases not matched to a gene; V was cut back by 5 bases and J by 10 bases. The CDR3 runs to 15 residues. The V gene's germline CDR1 is SGHAT and CDR2 FQNNGV. The CDR3 reads CASSDPGLTKGEQFF. CDR3 nucleotides: TGTGCCAGCAGCGACCCGGGACTAACGAAGGGGGAGCAGTTCTTC.

The chain couples TRBV2 to TRBJ1-2; 7 bases line up with TRBD1. Germline CDR1 reads SNHLY; CDR2 reads FYNNEI. CDR3 length equals 14 residues. V lost 7 bases to trimming and J lost 11 bases; unmatched junction nucleotides: 16. CDR3 nucleotide sequence: TGTGCCAGCACCCGCGGGACAGCTGCTTCTGAGTACACCTTC. Translating it yields CASTRGTAASEYTF.

The chain employs TRBV7-8 and TRBJ2-4; possible D gene TRBD2, 5 bases. Germline V lookup: CDR1 SGHVS, CDR2 FQNEAQ. With 4 bases removed from V and 0 bases from J, the gap between germline ends came to 16 bases. The CDR3 totals 17 residues. CDR3 sequence reads: CASSSDHGVLAKNIQYF. CDR3 in DNA: TGTGCCAGCAGCTCGGACCACGGGGTACTAGCCAAAAACATTCAGTACTTC.

This clone was counted between two and nine times. The rearrangement uses TRBV5-1 and TRBJ1-3, with D possibly being TRBD1 (5 bases). CDR1 is SGHRS and CDR2 is YFSETQ in the germline V gene. There are 15 residues in the CDR3. The V and J ends lost 5 bases and 2 bases respectively, with 14 bases between them. The CDR3 is CASSPQGLTGNTIYF. The CDR3, as DNA: TGCGCCAGCAGTCCTCAGGGTTTAACTGGAAACACCATATATTTT.

The genes are TRBV5-1 and TRBJ2-3; 8 bases map to TRBD1. The CDR3 is 14 residues long. Germline CDR1 reads SGHRS; CDR2 reads YFSETQ. The J segment lost 5 bases and the V segment lost 4 bases, leaving 6 bases of the junction unmatched. The CDR3 bases are TGCGCCAGCAGCCCCGGACAGGGTGGAGATACGCAGTATTTT. Protein: CASSPGQGGDTQYF. The entire variable domain, with the rest obtained from reference TRBV5-1 and TRBJ2-3, is as follows: KAGVTQTPRYLIKTRGQQVTLSCSPISGHRSVSWYQQTPGQGLQFLFEYFSETQRNKGNFPGRFSGRQFSNSRSEMNVSTLELGDSALYLCASSPGQGGDTQYFGPGTRLTVL.

This clone appeared once. The chain joins TRBV5-4 to TRBJ1-1; D is possibly TRBD1 (6 bases). The CDR3 totals 14 residues. With 2 bases removed from V and 4 bases from J, the gap between germline ends came to 12 bases. CDR1 and CDR2 from the germline V gene are SGHNT and YYREEE (reference sequence). The CDR3 nucleotides are TGTGCCAGCAGCTTCGCTGACAGGCGCACTGAAGCTTTCTTT. This gives the protein CASSFADRRTEAFF. Filled out from reference TRBV5-4 and TRBJ1-1, the complete variable domain reads ETGVTQSPTHLIKTRGQQVTLRCSSQSGHNTVSWYQQALGQGPQFIFQYYREEENGRGNFPPRFSGLQFPNYSSELNVNALELDDSALYLCASSFADRRTEAFFGQGTRLTVV.

J is TRBJ2-5 and V is TRBV9, with 7 bases lining up with TRBD1. Germline V gene sequence: CDR1 SGDLS, CDR2 YYNGEE. J gave up 2 bases and V 3 bases, and 13 bases lay outside the gene matches. There are 17 residues in the CDR3. CDR3 protein: CASSASGQAVGQETQYF. The CDR3, as DNA: TGTGCCAGCAGCGCCTCTGGACAGGCAGTGGGACAAGAGACCCAGTACTTC.

This chain uses TRBV5-4 with TRBJ2-7; the D gene is possibly TRBD1 (6 bases). The CDR3 contains 16 residues. Trimming shortened V by 4 bases and J by 6 bases, and 23 bases separated the two germline ends. Germline loops: CDR1 SGHNT, CDR2 YYREEE (reference sequence). The CDR3 DNA reads TGTGCCAGCAGCGGGATTCAGGGGTTCCCCCCTGGCGAGCAGTACTTC. Its translation is CASSGIQGFPPGEQYF. The whole variable domain, filled in from reference TRBV5-4 and TRBJ2-7, reads ETGVTQSPTHLIKTRGQQVTLRCSSQSGHNTVSWYQQALGQGPQFIFQYYREEENGRGNFPPRFSGLQFPNYSSELNVNALELDDSALYLCASSGIQGFPPGEQYFGPGTRLTVT.

The V and J genes are TRBV6-1 and TRBJ2-1; TRBD1 matches 10 bases. CDR3 length: 15 residues. From germline, CDR1 is MNHNS and CDR2 SASEGT. After removal of 3 bases from V and 5 bases from J, the junction contained 4 bases not matched to a gene. For the CDR3, the DNA is TGTGCCAGCAGTGACCGGGACAGGGGACACAATGAGCAGTTCTTC. It specifies CASSDRDRGHNEQFF.

The chain is built from TRBV7-6 and TRBJ2-7; TRBD2 agrees at 9 bases. Losses at the gene ends were 0 bases for V and 3 bases for J; bases not matched to a gene: 3. Germline assignment: CDR1 SGHVS and CDR2 FNYEAQ. The CDR3 sequence is 15 residues long. The CDR3 sequence: CASSLARGGDYEQYF. The CDR3 coding sequence is TGTGCCAGCAGCTTAGCGCGGGGGGGGGACTACGAGCAGTACTTC. Filled out from reference TRBV7-6 and TRBJ2-7, the complete variable domain reads GAGVSQSPRYKVTKRGQDVALRCDPISGHVSLYWYRQALGQGPEFLTYFNYEAQQDKSGLPNDRFSAERPEGSISTLTIQRTEQRDSAMYRCASSLARGGDYEQYFGPGTRLTVT.

This chain connects TRBV30 to TRBJ1-5; D is perhaps TRBD1 (5 bases). The CDR3 is 14 amino acids. V lost 2 bases to trimming and J lost 6 bases, with 14 bases between them. The germline gives CDR1 GTSNPN, CDR2 SVGIG (reference sequence). The chain's CDR3 is CAWSSGVRGQPQHF. The DNA of the CDR3 is TGTGCCTGGAGTTCGGGGGTCCGGGGTCAGCCCCAGCATTTT.

This chain uses TRBV6-5 with TRBJ1-2; 8 nucleotides line up with TRBD1. CDR1 is MNHEY and CDR2 is SVGAGI in the germline V gene. Trimming removed 7 bases from V and 5 bases from J; junction bases left unmatched: 6. CDR3 length: 13 amino acids. In nucleotides, the CDR3 is TGTGCCAGCACGGCAGGGGGCGGATATGGCTACACCTTC. It encodes CASTAGGGYGYTF.

The chain uses TRBV5-1 and TRBJ1-2; TRBD1 is a possible D gene (6 bases). V lost 3 bases, J lost 8 bases, and 17 bases lay in between. Looked up from germline, CDR1 is SGHRS and CDR2 is YFSETQ. This CDR3 is 14 amino acids long. The CDR3 DNA sequence: TGCGCCAGCAGCTCCGAAGACAGGACTGGCGGCTACACCTTC. Its protein product is CASSSEDRTGGYTF.

The chain employs TRBV20-1 and TRBJ2-7, with 7 bases aligning to TRBD2. The CDR3 is 15 amino acids. Germline assignment: CDR1 DFQATT and CDR2 SNEGSKA (reference sequence). Unmatched junction bases numbered 12, after V lost 3 bases and J lost 4 bases. The CDR3 bases are TGCAGTGCTAGTGTCACGGGCGGGAGTCTGTACGAGCAGTACTTC. This encodes CSASVTGGSLYEQYF.

The chain links TRBV30 to TRBJ2-5; D possibly corresponds to TRBD1 (5 bases). Germline V gene data show CDR1 as GTSNPN and CDR2 as SVGIG (reference sequence). The CDR3 consists of 15 residues. The V gene lost 2 bases and the J gene lost 0 bases, with 13 bases spanning the gap. CDR3 amino acids: CAWSTGLRNQETQYF. CDR3 nucleotide sequence: TGTGCCTGGAGTACAGGCCTACGGAACCAAGAGACCCAGTACTTC. The whole variable domain, remainder taken from reference TRBV30 and TRBJ2-5, is SQTIHQWPATLVQPVGSPLSLECTVEGTSNPNLYWYRQAAGRGLQLLFYSVGIGQISSEVPQNLSASRPQDRQFILSSKKLLLSDSGFYLCAWSTGLRNQETQYFGPGTRLLVL.

V usage is TRBV15 and J usage is TRBJ2-7, with TRBD2 matching 9 bases. The CDR3 is made up of 16 amino acids. Germline V lookup: CDR1 LNHNV, CDR2 YYDKDF (reference sequence). With 3 bases clipped from V and 6 bases from J, the junction kept 12 bases outside the gene matches. The CDR3 reads CATSRGTGASGTEQYF. The DNA for the CDR3 is TGTGCCACCAGCAGGGGAACCGGGGCTAGCGGGACCGAGCAGTACTTC.

As DNA, the CDR3 is TGTGCCAGCAGCACCCGGACAGTTTCGGGTGAAGCTTTCTTT. Protein product: CASSTRTVSGEAFF. The gene calls are TRBV7-2 and TRBJ1-1; D perhaps matches TRBD1 (6 bases). The CDR3 covers 14 residues. V dropped 5 bases and J dropped 7 bases, with 17 bases sitting between them. From germline, CDR1 is SGHTA and CDR2 FQGNSA.

The genes are TRBV2 and TRBJ2-1; 15 bases are shared with TRBD2. The germline gives CDR1 SNHLY, CDR2 FYNNEI. Trimming removed 6 bases from V and 15 bases from J; junction bases left unmatched: 9. The CDR3 runs to 14 residues. The chain's CDR3 is CASSDGLAGGLSFF. DNA of the CDR3: TGTGCCAGCAGCGACGGACTAGCGGGGGGGCTGTCGTTCTTC.

The V gene is TRBV12-3 or TRBV12-4, the J gene TRBJ1-4; D remains unclear. Trimming removed 1 base at V and 7 bases at J, with 7 bases between. This CDR3 contains 13 residues. The CDR3 coding sequence is TGTGCCAGCAGTTTAGGGGGAGGTGAAAAACTGTTTTTT. Residues: CASSLGGGEKLFF.

The chain recombines TRBV5-4 with TRBJ2-5; a weak D match, TRBD2 (6 bases). CDR1 SGHNT and CDR2 YYREEE come from the germline V gene (reference sequence). V was clipped by 2 bases and J by 4 bases, with 12 bases between them. The CDR3 length is 14 residues. This CDR3 reads CASSLTVGGETQYF. For the CDR3, the DNA is TGTGCCAGCAGCTTAACGGTGGGAGGAGAGACCCAGTACTTC.

This sequence joins TRBV19 and TRBJ1-1; D ambiguous. Germline V CDR1 and CDR2: LNHDA, SQIVND (reference sequence). The CDR3 length is 14 residues. The germline V and J ends were trimmed by 7 bases and 2 bases, with 14 bases remaining between them. The CDR3 DNA is TGTGCCAGTAACCCATCGGGGTTAAACACTGAAGCTTTCTTT. It is translated as CASNPSGLNTEAFF.

This chain links TRBV7-9 with TRBJ1-1; 9 bases fit TRBD1. J gave up 7 bases and V 3 bases, and 3 bases lay outside the gene matches. The CDR3 totals 13 residues. The V gene's germline CDR1 is SEHNR and CDR2 FQNEAQ (reference sequence). The CDR3 region is CASSFGQGREAFF. For the CDR3, the DNA is TGTGCCAGCAGCTTTGGACAGGGGCGTGAAGCTTTCTTT.

The chain uses TRBV7-8 and TRBJ2-3; 13 positions agree with TRBD2. The germline V gene encodes CDR1 SGHVS and CDR2 FQNEAQ. CDR3 size: 18 residues. With V trimmed by 3 bases and J by 0 bases, 6 bases remained unmatched. CDR3 nucleotide sequence: TGTGCCAGCAGCTTGGGACTAGCGGGACCGACTAGCACAGATACGCAGTATTTT. Encoded protein: CASSLGLAGPTSTDTQYF.